This is a list of T cell receptor beta chains from one sample in a study of blood T cell repertoires in COVID-19. Repertoires were generated with immunoSEQ multiplex PCR, while TCRdb's copy carries only in-frame clones and drops some. The sample yields fewer than 200,000 clones, around 82% seen once. The sequencing input was peripheral blood. These receptors all come from a man in his fifties or sixties who had recovered from COVID-19. Each CDR3 is given without its conserved first and last residue. Part of the rows lack a size; the others show once, few, many or a class for expanded clones.

TRBV20-1	TRBJ2-7	-	SASWLAGSHEQY
TRBV5-1	TRBJ2-1	-	ASGGRGTYNEQF
TRBV5-1	TRBJ2-6	many	ASTYRGSGANVLT
TRBV19	TRBJ2-2	-	ASSPKRTGSTGELF
TRBV2	TRBJ1-1	-	ASSGGQGRTEAF
TRBV3-1/TRBV3-2	TRBJ1-5	-	ASSDSDRSNQPQH
TRBV4-1	TRBJ1-3	-	ASSRGGGSGNTIY
TRBV12-3/TRBV12-4	TRBJ1-5	-	ASTRQGREPQH
TRBV6-5	TRBJ1-2	few	ASSYSPGDYGYT
TRBV19	TRBJ1-2	once	ASSNLDRFGYT
TRBV3-1/TRBV3-2	TRBJ2-2	few	ASSPYSGDTGELF
TRBV9	TRBJ2-7	-	ASSALAGGHYEQY
TRBV7-6	TRBJ2-7	once	ASSFGGGFGQY
TRBV4-1	TRBJ2-3	-	ASSWGAPTDTQY
TRBV7-9	TRBJ2-5	-	ASSSRDHGETQY
TRBV11-2	TRBJ2-7	-	ASSFGLQNEQY
TRBV7-2	TRBJ1-2	-	ASSLDLGQGANYGYT
TRBV18	TRBJ1-4	-	ASSPGLKTATNEKLF
TRBV14	TRBJ2-5	-	ASSQGQLGTQY
TRBV6-5	TRBJ1-2	-	ASSYSVSNYGYT
TRBV5-6	TRBJ2-4	-	ASSLGGVENIQY
TRBV14	TRBJ2-1	few	ASSQGGASGILNEQF
TRBV19	TRBJ1-5	-	ASSNDFGGGNQPQH
TRBV6-5	TRBJ2-1	-	ASTGTAASNEQF
TRBV12-5	TRBJ1-6	-	ASGLGPDSPLH
TRBV5-1	TRBJ1-5	-	ASSLEGTGAQQPQH
TRBV30	TRBJ2-2	few	AWSVRGADTGELF
TRBV5-6	TRBJ2-7	-	ASSMGQGRYEQY
TRBV11-2	TRBJ2-7	-	ASSYAGNEQY
TRBV6-5	TRBJ2-2	-	ASSYGGGGTGELF
TRBV4-2	TRBJ1-2	-	ASSQVDRDRRSNYGYT
TRBV9	TRBJ1-3	-	ASSVTTDTYSGNTIY
TRBV19	TRBJ1-3	-	ASSIGDSQYLSGNTIY
TRBV12-3/TRBV12-4	TRBJ1-1	-	ASSFGRDTEAF
TRBV24-1	TRBJ2-2	-	ATSDRTGLNTGELF
TRBV6-6	TRBJ2-3	-	ASSSRGTDTQY
TRBV7-2	TRBJ2-5	-	ASSSIKGQGQETQY
TRBV6-2/TRBV6-3	TRBJ2-3	-	ASSYSLFSSTDTQY
TRBV10-3	TRBJ2-7	-	AISGTGGTYEQY
TRBV3-1/TRBV3-2	TRBJ1-2	-	ASSQPRGQGARASYGYT
TRBV5-1	TRBJ2-7	-	ASSLGGTGIYEQY
TRBV27	TRBJ1-1	-	ASMRSHRTEAF
TRBV7-2	TRBJ1-1	-	ASSLDWLNTEAF
TRBV7-7	TRBJ2-1	-	ASSLRTSGQGEQF
TRBV10-1	TRBJ1-4	-	ASSDYPGHRLF
TRBV7-2	TRBJ2-2	-	ASSLAFAGGLF
TRBV19	TRBJ1-2	-	AITRDRGQGYT
TRBV18	TRBJ1-2	-	ASSPTWTGGGYGYT